One sample yielded the 29 T cell receptor beta chains listed below, sequenced in a study of cytomegalovirus exposure and HLA in healthy donors. The PCR was carried out with 60 Vbeta primers and 13 Jbeta primers. Profiling relied on immunoSEQ multiplex PCR, and the TCRdb table lists in-frame clones only, not all of them. The sample records under 150,000 clones, 60% to 85% being singletons. Material: PBMCs. These receptors were obtained from a male donor in good health and CMV-seronegative.

The chain is built from TRBV6-5 and TRBJ2-7; D uncertain. The CDR3 spans 12 residues. CDR1 is MNHEY, CDR2 SVGAGI, per germline. V was cut by 5 bases and J by 5 bases, with 10 bases left in between. In nucleotides, the CDR3 is TGTGCCAGCAGTCGAGGAGCGAACGAGCAGTACTTC. It translates to CASSRGANEQYF.

The chain combines TRBV30 with TRBJ1-5, with D possibly matching TRBD1 (5 bases). Deletions cut 0 bases from V and 0 bases from J, with 15 bases between. The CDR3 sequence is 17 residues long. CDR1 GTSNPN and CDR2 SVGIG come from the germline V gene (reference sequence). CDR3 amino acids: CAWSVKPRQNSNQPQHF. Written as DNA, the CDR3 is TGTGCCTGGAGTGTAAAACCCCGACAGAATAGCAATCAGCCCCAGCATTTT.

This clone came up a few times. The chain combines TRBV5-1 with TRBJ1-1; maybe TRBD1 (5 bases). V was clipped by 4 bases and J by 3 bases, with 13 bases between them. Per germline, CDR1 SGHRS and CDR2 YFSETQ. The CDR3 is 14 residues long. The CDR3 DNA reads TGCGCCAGCAGCGGGAATTGGGGGGACACTGAAGCTTTCTTT. Amino acid sequence: CASSGNWGDTEAFF.

The chain uses TRBV6-4 and TRBJ1-1; a weak D match, TRBD1 (5 bases). There are 12 residues in the CDR3. Germline V gives CDR1 MRHNA, CDR2 SNTAGT. V shed 6 bases and J shed 5 bases, with 10 bases lying between them. CDR3 sequence reads: CASRGVRTEAFF. CDR3 DNA: TGTGCCAGCAGAGGGGTCAGAACTGAAGCTTTCTTT.

The rearrangement uses TRBV5-1 and TRBJ2-2; D might be TRBD1 (5 bases). The germline CDR1 and CDR2 sequences are SGHRS and YFSETQ. The CDR3 sequence is 13 residues long. The V end lost 4 bases, the J end lost 4 bases, and 8 bases lay between the germline ends. CDR3 DNA sequence: TGCGCCAGCAGCGTAGACAGCACCGGGGAGCTGTTTTTT. This encodes CASSVDSTGELFF.

To note about this clone: Sequence at one end of the junction differs from germline and may be a read error. J is TRBJ1-5 and V is TRBV7-9, with D perhaps matching TRBD1 (6 bases). Germline V gene data show CDR1 as SEHNR and CDR2 as FQNEAQ (reference sequence). The CDR3 runs 12 residues. CDR3 nucleotides: TGTTCCAGCAGCCCAGGGGATCAGCCCCAGCATTTT. This translates into CSSSPGDQPQHF.

The chain recombines TRBV4-3 with TRBJ2-3; TRBD1 matches 8 bases. The CDR3 totals 14 residues. The trim removed 2 bases at V and 6 bases at J, leaving 4 bases unmatched. Germline CDR1 reads LGHNA; CDR2 reads YSLEER. Here the CDR3 reads CASSQRTGKDTQYF. CDR3 nucleotide sequence: TGCGCCAGCAGCCAACGGACAGGGAAGGATACGCAGTATTTT.

This chain links TRBV7-3 with TRBJ1-1; 7 bases are shared with TRBD1. This CDR3 has 12 residues. Germline loops: CDR1 SGHTA, CDR2 FQGTGA. J was trimmed by 8 bases and V by 5 bases; bases with no gene match: 5. In nucleotides, the CDR3 is TGTGCCAGCAGCAGTCAGGGGGAGGAAGCTTTCTTT. Protein product: CASSSQGEEAFF.

The rearrangement links TRBV4-2 to TRBJ1-5, with D possibly TRBD1 on 6 matching bases. The CDR3 runs to 13 residues. V was trimmed by 9 bases and J by 7 bases, leaving 16 bases between them. Germline loops: CDR1 LGHNA, CDR2 YNFKEQ. The CDR3 coding sequence is TGTGCCAGTCAACAGGGCTCGGGACAGCCCCAGCATTTT. Its translation is CASQQGSGQPQHF.

J is TRBJ2-1 and V is TRBV23-1; 10 bases align to TRBD2. TRBV23-1 is an open reading frame whose function is uncertain. Trimming removed 7 bases from V and 2 bases from J; junction bases left unmatched: 17. CDR3 length equals 19 residues. CDR3 region: CASTPRVQRGGLPYNEQFF. CDR3 in DNA: TGCGCCAGCACCCCCAGGGTTCAGCGGGGGGGCCTCCCCTACAATGAGCAGTTCTTC.

The chain has TRBV30 and TRBJ2-5; 10 bases map to TRBD2. The CDR3 has 15 residues. Germline lookup yields CDR1 GTSNPN and CDR2 SVGIG (reference sequence). V dropped 0 bases and J dropped 5; count of bases not matched to a gene: 6. The CDR3: CAWSVASGRGETQYF. The CDR3, as DNA: TGTGCCTGGAGTGTGGCTAGCGGGAGAGGTGAGACCCAGTACTTC.

The V gene is TRBV4-3, the J gene TRBJ1-3, with TRBD1 identical over 10 bases. CDR3 length: 15 residues. The ends lost 4 bases at V and 9 bases at J; junction bases unmatched: 9. Germline CDR1 LGHNA, CDR2 YSLEER. CDR3 DNA sequence: TGCGCCAGCAGCCCAGGGACAGGGGAACTCGGCACCATATATTTT. Its translation: CASSPGTGELGTIYF.

V and J are TRBV25-1 and TRBJ2-1, with 7 bases aligning to TRBD2. V was pared by 2 bases and J by 3 bases, with 4 bases of the junction left unmatched. The CDR3 is made up of 15 amino acids. Germline V gene data show CDR1 as MGHDK and CDR2 as SYGVNS. The CDR3 region is CASSERLAVYNEQFF. CDR3 coding DNA: TGTGCCAGCAGTGAAAGGCTAGCGGTCTACAATGAGCAGTTCTTC.

V and J are TRBV7-6 and TRBJ2-1, with 9 bases lining up with TRBD2. From germline, CDR1 is SGHVS and CDR2 FNYEAQ. The length of the CDR3 is 15 residues. Trimming took 3 bases from V and 6 from J; bases not matched to a gene: 6. For the CDR3, the DNA is TGTGCCAGCAGCTTCGGGGCGGGGGGGACCAATGAGCAGTTCTTC. The encoded protein is CASSFGAGGTNEQFF.

The rearrangement uses TRBV6-5 and TRBJ1-1, with D tentatively TRBD1 (5 bases). This CDR3 contains 12 residues. V dropped 8 bases and J dropped 7 bases, with 14 bases sitting between them. Germline V gene sequence: CDR1 MNHEY, CDR2 SVGAGI. Here the CDR3 reads CASSGGFGEAFF. The DNA for the CDR3 is TGTGCCAGCTCCGGGGGGTTCGGTGAAGCTTTCTTT.

The V gene is TRBV5-4, the J gene TRBJ1-1, with 8 nucleotides matching TRBD1. In germline, CDR1 is SGHNT, CDR2 YYREEE (reference sequence). The CDR3 loop spans 13 amino acids. V was clipped by 2 bases and J by 10 bases; unmatched bases: 7. The CDR3 DNA is TGTGCCAGCAGCTTAGGACAGGGAGGGGGAGCTTTCTTT. Amino acid sequence: CASSLGQGGGAFF. Together with reference TRBV5-4 and TRBJ1-1, the CDR3 gives the full variable domain: ETGVTQSPTHLIKTRGQQVTLRCSSQSGHNTVSWYQQALGQGPQFIFQYYREEENGRGNFPPRFSGLQFPNYSSELNVNALELDDSALYLCASSLGQGGGAFFGQGTRLTVV.

The V gene is TRBV7-9, the J gene TRBJ1-1; no reliable D call. Germline V gene lookup returns CDR1 SEHNR and CDR2 FQNEAQ (reference sequence). CDR3 length equals 15 residues. V was clipped by 2 bases and J by 1 base, with 11 bases between them. CDR3 DNA: TGTGCCAGCAGCTTATACACAGCCTCGAACACTGAAGCTTTCTTT. Its protein is CASSLYTASNTEAFF. The full variable domain, its missing parts supplied by reference TRBV7-9 and TRBJ1-1, is DTGVSQNPRHKITKRGQNVTFRCDPISEHNRLYWYRQTLGQGPEFLTYFQNEAQLEKSRLLSDRFSAERPKGSFSTLEIQRTEQGDSAMYLCASSLYTASNTEAFFGQGTRLTVV.

This clone occurred a few times. This chain connects TRBV9 to TRBJ1-2; D gene uncertain. CDR1 is SGDLS, CDR2 YYNGEE, per germline. With 3 bases removed from V and 0 bases from J, the gap between germline ends came to 15 bases. The CDR3 length is 16 residues. The CDR3 region has the DNA TGTGCCAGCAGCGCAGATGGCGGGGTCCCTAACTATGGCTACACCTTC. This sequence encodes CASSADGGVPNYGYTF.

The genes are TRBV18 and TRBJ1-5, with TRBD1 matching over 7 bases. This CDR3 spans 15 amino acids. The germline V gene has CDR1 KGHSH and CDR2 LQKENI. V was clipped by 3 bases and J by 3 bases; unmatched bases: 5. CDR3 protein: CASSPGTELNQPQHF. The CDR3 nucleotides read TGTGCCAGCTCACCCGGGACAGAACTCAATCAGCCCCAGCATTTT.

This chain uses TRBV27 with TRBJ1-5; no clear D. In germline, CDR1 is MNHEY, CDR2 SMNVEV (reference sequence). V lost 2 bases and J lost 0, with 8 bases in between. This CDR3 has 15 amino acids. The CDR3 protein is CASSLAVGSNQPQHF. The CDR3 DNA follows: TGTGCCAGCAGTTTAGCCGTCGGTAGCAATCAGCCCCAGCATTTT.

This clone appeared a few times. V gene TRBV7-6 combines with J gene TRBJ2-2; D not certain. V was shortened by 6 bases and J by 0 bases, with 5 bases between the two germline ends. CDR1 and CDR2 (germline): SGHVS, FNYEAQ. This CDR3 contains 13 residues. The CDR3 DNA reads as TGTGCCAGCAGTCACTCGAACACCGGGGAGCTGTTTTTT. This encodes CASSHSNTGELFF. The whole variable domain, filled in from reference TRBV7-6 and TRBJ2-2, reads GAGVSQSPRYKVTKRGQDVALRCDPISGHVSLYWYRQALGQGPEFLTYFNYEAQQDKSGLPNDRFSAERPEGSISTLTIQRTEQRDSAMYRCASSHSNTGELFFGEGSRLTVL.

This clone was detected a few times. V usage is TRBV19 and J usage is TRBJ2-6; weak D call: TRBD2 (5 bases). The CDR3 extends over 16 amino acids. V dropped 3 bases and J dropped 1 base, with 10 bases sitting between them. Germline CDR1 and CDR2: LNHDA and SQIVND (reference sequence). In nucleotides, the CDR3 is TGTGCCAGTAGTATTTCCGAGGGATCTGGGGCCAACGTCCTGACTTTC. Translating gives CASSISEGSGANVLTF.

This clone was picked up one time. One junction end does not reproduce the germline sequence, and a read error may be involved. The rearrangement links TRBV29-1 to TRBJ2-3; D might be TRBD1 (6 bases). CDR1 and CDR2 from the germline V gene are SQVTM and ANQGSEA. The CDR3 is 14 amino acids. CDR3 sequence reads: CSAEQGSHTDTQYF. The CDR3 bases are TGCAGCGCTGAACAGGGAAGTCACACAGATACGCAGTATTTT.

The rearrangement uses TRBV5-1 and TRBJ1-1, with D possibly TRBD1 on 5 matching bases. The ends were cut back, 5 bases at V and 11 bases at J, with 19 bases in the middle. Germline V lookup: CDR1 SGHRS, CDR2 YFSETQ. This CDR3 has 13 amino acids. The CDR3 bases are TGCGCCAGCAGGGATTCTCAGGGCTTATCTGCTTTCTTT. Amino acids: CASRDSQGLSAFF.

The DNA of the CDR3 is TGTGCCAGCAGTTACTCCCCACTCAGGGAAGGCTACACCTTC. This codes for CASSYSPLREGYTF. This chain links TRBV6-6 with TRBJ1-2; TRBD1 might be the D (5 bases). V was shortened by 0 bases and J by 8 bases, with 13 bases between the two germline ends. In germline, CDR1 is MNHNY, CDR2 SVGAGI (reference sequence). This CDR3 contains 14 residues.

This rearrangement joins TRBV28 to TRBJ1-2; D unresolved. V was pared by 1 base and J by 4 bases, with 4 bases between. The germline V gene encodes CDR1 MDHEN and CDR2 SYDVKM. This CDR3 is 12 amino acids long. CDR3 sequence: CASSLSGYGYTF. The CDR3 DNA reads as TGTGCCAGCAGTTTATCCGGCTATGGCTACACCTTC.

The V gene is TRBV10-3, the J gene TRBJ2-7; 8 positions agree with TRBD2. Germline lookup yields CDR1 ENHRY and CDR2 SYGVKD. The CDR3 totals 14 residues. Trimming cost V 4 bases and J 0 bases; bases outside gene matches: 2. The CDR3, as DNA: TGTGCCATCAGTGTCGCGGGGGGCTCCTACGAGCAGTACTTC. Protein: CAISVAGGSYEQYF.

A word on this clone: Germline is not matched at one junction end, which may reflect a read error. The chain carries TRBV18 and TRBJ1-2, with D hard to call. Looked up from germline, CDR1 is KGHSH and CDR2 is LQKENI. The CDR3 runs to 12 residues. CDR3 sequence reads: CASSSTNDGYTF. The CDR3 bases are TGTGCCAGCTCATCAACTAACGATGGCTACACCTTC.

In this sample, this clone turned up a few times. The chain uses TRBV30 and TRBJ2-2; TRBD1 matches at 9 bases. With V trimmed by 0 bases and J by 3 bases, 5 bases remained unmatched. The CDR3 loop spans 16 amino acids. Germline CDR1 GTSNPN, CDR2 SVGIG (reference sequence). The CDR3 DNA follows: TGTGCCTGGAGTGTAGCCAGGACAGGGGACACCGGGGAGCTGTTTTTT. Its protein product is CAWSVARTGDTGELFF. Filled out from reference TRBV30 and TRBJ2-2, the complete variable domain reads SQTIHQWPATLVQPVGSPLSLECTVEGTSNPNLYWYRQAAGRGLQLLFYSVGIGQISSEVPQNLSASRPQDRQFILSSKKLLLSDSGFYLCAWSVARTGDTGELFFGEGSRLTVL.